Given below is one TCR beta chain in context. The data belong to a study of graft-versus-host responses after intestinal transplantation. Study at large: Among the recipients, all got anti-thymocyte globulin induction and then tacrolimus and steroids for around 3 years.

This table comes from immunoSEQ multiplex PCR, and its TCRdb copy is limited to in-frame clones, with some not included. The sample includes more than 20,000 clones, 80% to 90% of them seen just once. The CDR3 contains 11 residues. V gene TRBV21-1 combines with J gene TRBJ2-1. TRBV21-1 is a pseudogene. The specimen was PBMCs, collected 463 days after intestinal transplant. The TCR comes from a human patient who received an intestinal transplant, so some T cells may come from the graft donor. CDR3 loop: CASSTENEQFF. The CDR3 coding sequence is TGTGCCAGCAGCACAGAGAATGAGCAGTTCTTC.